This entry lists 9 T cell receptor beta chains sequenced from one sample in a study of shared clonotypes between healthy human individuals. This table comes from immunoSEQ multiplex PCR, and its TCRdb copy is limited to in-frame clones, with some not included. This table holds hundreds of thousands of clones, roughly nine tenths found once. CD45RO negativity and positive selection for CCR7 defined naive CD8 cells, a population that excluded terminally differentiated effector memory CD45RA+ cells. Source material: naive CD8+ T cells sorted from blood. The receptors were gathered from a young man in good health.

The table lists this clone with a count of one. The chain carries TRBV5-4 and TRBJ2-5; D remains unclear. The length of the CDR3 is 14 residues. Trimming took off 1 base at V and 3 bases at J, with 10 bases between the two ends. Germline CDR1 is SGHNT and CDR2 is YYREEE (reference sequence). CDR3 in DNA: TGTGCCAGCAGCTTGAGACCAAATGAAGAGACCCAGTACTTC. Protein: CASSLRPNEETQYF.

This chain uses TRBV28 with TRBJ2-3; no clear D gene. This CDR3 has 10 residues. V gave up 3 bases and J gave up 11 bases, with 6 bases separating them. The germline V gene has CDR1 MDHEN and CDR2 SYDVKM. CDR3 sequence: CASSLHLQYF. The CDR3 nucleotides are TGTGCCAGCAGTTTGCACCTGCAGTATTTT.

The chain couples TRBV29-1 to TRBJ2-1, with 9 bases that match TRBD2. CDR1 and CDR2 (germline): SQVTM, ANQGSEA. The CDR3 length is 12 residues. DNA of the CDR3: TGCAAAATAGCGGGAGATAGCAATGAGCAGTTCTTC. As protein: CKIAGDSNEQFF.

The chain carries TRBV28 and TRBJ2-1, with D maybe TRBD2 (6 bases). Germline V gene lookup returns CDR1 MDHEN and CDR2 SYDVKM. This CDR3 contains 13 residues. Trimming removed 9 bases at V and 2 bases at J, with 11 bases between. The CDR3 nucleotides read TGTGCCAGTCGGGGAGGAACCTACAATGAGCAGTTCTTC. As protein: CASRGGTYNEQFF.

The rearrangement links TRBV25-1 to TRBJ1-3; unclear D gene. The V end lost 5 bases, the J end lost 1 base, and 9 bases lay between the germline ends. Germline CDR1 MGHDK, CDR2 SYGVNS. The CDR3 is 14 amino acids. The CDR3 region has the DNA TGTGCCAGCAGTCAATCGGGGTCTGGAAACACCATATATTTT. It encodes CASSQSGSGNTIYF.

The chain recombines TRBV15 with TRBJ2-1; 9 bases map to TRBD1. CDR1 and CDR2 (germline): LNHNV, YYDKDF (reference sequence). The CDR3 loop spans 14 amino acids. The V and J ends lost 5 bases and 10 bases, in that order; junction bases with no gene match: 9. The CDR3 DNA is TGTGCCACCAGCTCCGGGACAGGGCTCTACGAGCAGTTCTTC. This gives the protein CATSSGTGLYEQFF.

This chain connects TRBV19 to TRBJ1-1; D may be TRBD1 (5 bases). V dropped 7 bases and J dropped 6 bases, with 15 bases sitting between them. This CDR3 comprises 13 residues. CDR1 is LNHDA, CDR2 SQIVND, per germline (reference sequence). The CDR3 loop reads CASTIWGDAEAFF. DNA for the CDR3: TGTGCCAGTACCATCTGGGGGGACGCTGAAGCTTTCTTT.

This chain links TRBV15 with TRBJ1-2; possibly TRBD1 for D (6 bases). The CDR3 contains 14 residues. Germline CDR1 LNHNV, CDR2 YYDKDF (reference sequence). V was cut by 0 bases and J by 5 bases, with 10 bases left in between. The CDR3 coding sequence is TGTGCCACCAGCAGAGACAGGGGAGGTTATGGCTACACCTTC. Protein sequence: CATSRDRGGYGYTF.

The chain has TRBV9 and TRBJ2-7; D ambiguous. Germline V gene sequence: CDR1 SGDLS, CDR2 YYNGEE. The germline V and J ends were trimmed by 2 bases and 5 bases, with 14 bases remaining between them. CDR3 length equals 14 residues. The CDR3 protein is CASSVGVEGDEQYF. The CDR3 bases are TGTGCCAGCAGCGTTGGGGTGGAAGGCGACGAGCAGTACTTC.